The 27 T cell receptor beta chains below all came from one sample that was sequenced in a study of blood T cell repertoires in COVID-19. Using immunoSEQ multiplex PCR, the repertoire was profiled, and TCRdb retains in-frame clones only, with some absent. The sample records about 110,000 clones, approximately 70% being singletons. The sequenced sample consisted of peripheral blood. The receptors shown here come from a woman between 35 and 50 years old with acute or convalescent COVID-19.

This chain uses TRBV6-5 with TRBJ1-1; D gene ambiguous. Germline CDR1 reads MNHEY; CDR2 reads SVGAGI. This CDR3 region has 13 residues. V was pared by 4 bases and J by 8 bases, with 14 bases between. The DNA of the CDR3 is TGTGCCAGCAGTTCCCTAAATACGCAAGAAGCTTTCTTT. Amino acids: CASSSLNTQEAFF.

This CDR3 reads CASSLLGDGTEAFF. CDR3 DNA: TGTGCCAGCAGCTTGTTAGGGGATGGCACTGAAGCTTTCTTT. The chain recombines TRBV5-8 with TRBJ1-1; possibly TRBD1 for D (5 bases). The germline V gene encodes CDR1 SGHTS and CDR2 YDEGEE. The V end was cut by 1 base, the J end by 4 bases, with 11 bases between. The CDR3 loop spans 14 amino acids.

V is TRBV6-2 or TRBV6-3 and J is TRBJ2-3, with a possible D match to TRBD1 (5 bases). CDR1 is MNHEY and CDR2 is SVGEGT in the germline V gene. The CDR3 is 15 amino acids. Trimming shortened V by 4 bases and J by 0 bases, and 11 bases separated the two germline ends. CDR3 residues: CASSSGHYSTDTQYF. The CDR3 region has the DNA TGTGCCAGCAGTTCTGGACATTACAGCACAGATACGCAGTATTTT.

This clone was detected ten times or more. The chain employs TRBV5-1 and TRBJ2-1, with unresolved D. Germline V gene sequence: CDR1 SGHRS, CDR2 YFSETQ. The length of the CDR3 is 16 residues. The ends were cut back, 1 base at V and 1 base at J, with 12 bases in the middle. For the CDR3, the DNA is TGCGCCAGCAGCTTGCTAGGATATGGATCCTACAATGAGCAGTTCTTC. As protein: CASSLLGYGSYNEQFF.

CDR3 loop: CASSFLGTGIQETQYF. The CDR3 DNA follows: TGTGCCAGCAGTTTTCTCGGGACAGGGATACAAGAGACCCAGTACTTC. J is TRBJ2-5 and V is TRBV28, with 9 bases lining up with TRBD1. Germline V gives CDR1 MDHEN, CDR2 SYDVKM. This CDR3 has 16 residues. The V segment lost 3 bases and the J segment 2 bases; nucleotides outside the gene matches: 7.

The chain combines TRBV6-5 with TRBJ1-4, with D unclear. There are 15 residues in the CDR3. Germline assignment: CDR1 MNHEY and CDR2 SVGAGI. V lost 6 bases and J lost 4, with 15 bases in between. CDR3 bases: TGTGCCAGCAGAGCGCGGGAGGCCCTTAATGAAAAACTGTTTTTT. Amino acid sequence: CASRAREALNEKLFF.

The chain is built from TRBV7-9 and TRBJ1-6; D call uncertain. Trimming stripped 6 bases from V and 8 bases from J, with 11 bases between. CDR3 length: 13 residues. CDR1 SEHNR and CDR2 FQNEAQ come from the germline V gene (reference sequence). The CDR3 region is CASRMVGDSPLHF. Here the CDR3 DNA reads TGTGCCAGCAGAATGGTCGGGGATTCACCCCTCCACTTT.

This clone was seen ten or more times. At one end, the junction sequence differs from germline, possibly due to a read error. The chain is built from TRBV28 and TRBJ1-2; D remains unclear. The CDR3 is 13 amino acids. The germline CDR1 and CDR2 sequences are MDHEN and SYDVKM. CDR3 nucleotides: TGTGCTAGCACCCATATGATAGGAGATGGCTACACCTTC. Translated: CASTHMIGDGYTF.

The genes are TRBV7-8 and TRBJ1-6; 7 nucleotides match TRBD1. With V trimmed by 5 bases and J by 7 bases, 5 bases remained unmatched. Germline lookup yields CDR1 SGHVS and CDR2 FQNEAQ. The CDR3 spans 14 residues. The CDR3: CASSPDRANSPLHF. As DNA, the CDR3 is TGTGCCAGCAGCCCCGACAGGGCAAATTCACCCCTCCACTTT.

This sequence joins TRBV6-5 and TRBJ1-3; D is possibly TRBD1 (6 bases). The germline gives CDR1 MNHEY, CDR2 SVGAGI. This CDR3 is 15 amino acids long. Trimming pared 6 bases from V and 2 bases from J, leaving 14 bases between. This chain's CDR3 is CASSRDRRPGNTIYF. CDR3 coding DNA: TGTGCCAGCAGCCGAGACAGGAGACCTGGAAACACCATATATTTT.

The chain combines TRBV5-1 with TRBJ2-7, with 7 bases lining up with TRBD1. CDR1 and CDR2 (germline): SGHRS, YFSETQ. CDR3 length equals 14 residues. V lost 4 bases to trimming and J lost 5 bases; unmatched junction nucleotides: 9. In DNA, the CDR3 is TGCGCCAGCAGCACACAGGGGTCTGTGAACGAGCAGTACTTC. Its protein product is CASSTQGSVNEQYF.

This clone was seen only once. The genes are TRBV6-6 and TRBJ1-2, with D possibly TRBD1 on 6 matching bases. V lost 10 bases and J lost 7, with 19 bases in between. There are 13 residues in the CDR3. CDR1 is MNHNY and CDR2 is SVGAGI in the germline V gene (reference sequence). Here the CDR3 reads CAIQAGDRSGYTF. The CDR3 DNA reads as TGTGCCATACAGGCAGGGGACCGGAGTGGCTACACCTTC.

The chain recombines TRBV6-5 with TRBJ2-3; D might be TRBD2 (6 bases). V lost 10 bases, J lost 3 bases, and 20 bases lay in between. CDR1 is MNHEY, CDR2 SVGAGI, per germline. The CDR3 contains 15 residues. The CDR3 sequence is CATDSRRGNTDTQYF. In DNA, the CDR3 is TGTGCCACCGATTCCCGGAGGGGTAATACAGATACGCAGTATTTT.

V and J are TRBV19 and TRBJ2-3; D uncertain. In germline, CDR1 is LNHDA, CDR2 SQIVND (reference sequence). V lost 4 bases and J 3 bases, leaving 8 bases between the germline ends. The CDR3 spans 13 residues. The CDR3 region is CASSNQITDTQYF. The CDR3 DNA sequence: TGTGCCAGTAGTAACCAGATAACAGATACGCAGTATTTT.

The chain recombines TRBV7-2 with TRBJ2-3, with TRBD1 matching 8 bases. Germline CDR1 SGHTA, CDR2 FQGNSA. After removal of 3 bases from V and 5 bases from J, the junction contained 7 bases not matched to a gene. This CDR3 is built from 15 residues. CDR3 region: CASSFQGALGDTQYF. CDR3 bases: TGTGCCAGCAGCTTCCAGGGGGCGCTTGGAGATACGCAGTATTTT.

This rearrangement joins TRBV18 to TRBJ1-3; possibly TRBD1 for D (5 bases). CDR1 is KGHSH, CDR2 LQKENI, per germline. The CDR3 is 18 residues long. The V and J ends lost 5 bases and 0 bases respectively, with 20 bases between them. In DNA, the CDR3 is TGTGCCAGCTCATCCGGGGGAGGAGACCTCCACTCTGGAAACACCATATATTTT. Amino acids: CASSSGGGDLHSGNTIYF.

This clone was recorded at least ten times. The chain combines TRBV5-1 with TRBJ1-1; the D is unclear. The germline V gene encodes CDR1 SGHRS and CDR2 YFSETQ. Trimming removed 4 bases at V and 3 bases at J, with 10 bases between. The CDR3 is 13 residues long. The CDR3 DNA follows: TGCGCCAGCAGCCTGACTCGGGACACTGAAGCTTTCTTT. It codes for CASSLTRDTEAFF. The whole variable domain, remainder taken from reference TRBV5-1 and TRBJ1-1, is KAGVTQTPRYLIKTRGQQVTLSCSPISGHRSVSWYQQTPGQGLQFLFEYFSETQRNKGNFPGRFSGRQFSNSRSEMNVSTLELGDSALYLCASSLTRDTEAFFGQGTRLTVV.

V usage is TRBV6-5 and J usage is TRBJ1-1; 7 nucleotides line up with TRBD1. V was clipped by 6 bases and J by 3 bases; unmatched bases: 4. This CDR3 region has 13 residues. Germline V lookup: CDR1 MNHEY, CDR2 SVGAGI. This chain's CDR3 is CASSPTGDTEAFF. CDR3 nucleotide sequence: TGTGCCAGCAGCCCCACAGGGGACACTGAAGCTTTCTTT.

This clone was counted between two and nine times. The chain uses TRBV3-1 (or the pseudogene TRBV3-2) and TRBJ2-2; D ambiguous. The V gene's germline CDR1 is LGHDT and CDR2 YNNKEL (reference sequence). The CDR3 extends over 15 amino acids. Between the trimmed V and J ends, which lost 1 base and 6 bases, there was a span of 12 bases. For the CDR3, the DNA is TGTGCCAGCAGCCAAGGAGGTCTCGTGTCCGGGGAGCTGTTTTTT. Its protein product is CASSQGGLVSGELFF.

The rearrangement joins TRBV12-3 or TRBV12-4 to TRBJ2-7; TRBD2 matches at 8 bases. The V segment lost 6 bases and the J segment 6 bases; nucleotides outside the gene matches: 7. The CDR3 totals 13 residues. CDR3 in amino acids: CASRRAGVGEQYF. Here the CDR3 DNA reads TGTGCCAGCAGGCGAGCGGGGGTCGGCGAGCAGTACTTC.

The rearrangement uses TRBV30 and TRBJ2-7, with TRBD1 identical over 8 bases. CDR1 and CDR2 from the germline V gene are GTSNPN and SVGIG (reference sequence). Trimming at V came to 2 bases and at J to 3 bases, leaving 6 bases not matched to a gene. The CDR3 consists of 14 residues. The CDR3 sequence: CAWSIYGQGYEQYF. CDR3 nucleotides: TGTGCCTGGAGTATCTACGGACAGGGCTACGAGCAGTACTTC.

V gene TRBV7-2 combines with J gene TRBJ2-2; 13 nucleotides match TRBD2. CDR3 length: 17 residues. Germline V CDR1 and CDR2: SGHTA, FQGNSA. V gave up 5 bases and J gave up 4 bases; unmatched junction bases: 7. The CDR3 is CASSPSGTSGVTGELFF. The CDR3 DNA reads TGTGCCAGCAGCCCCTCCGGGACTAGCGGGGTCACCGGGGAGCTGTTTTTT.

The chain is built from TRBV27 and TRBJ2-1, with 10 bases lining up with TRBD2. CDR1 and CDR2 from the germline V gene are MNHEY and SMNVEV (reference sequence). Trimming cost V 8 bases and J 2 bases; bases outside gene matches: 3. The CDR3 runs to 14 residues. The CDR3 nucleotides read TGTGCCAGCGGGCTAGCGGGGGCCTACAATGAGCAGTTCTTC. It translates to CASGLAGAYNEQFF.

The genes are TRBV5-1 and TRBJ1-6; D is possibly TRBD1 (5 bases). V lost 0 bases, J lost 13 bases, and 17 bases lay in between. Germline values: CDR1 SGHRS, CDR2 YFSETQ. The CDR3 is 15 residues long. DNA for the CDR3: TGCGCCAGCAGCTTGGGGACACAACAAGGTTGGCCCCTCCACTTT. Translating gives CASSLGTQQGWPLHF. Drawing the rest from reference TRBV5-1 and TRBJ1-6, the complete variable domain is KAGVTQTPRYLIKTRGQQVTLSCSPISGHRSVSWYQQTPGQGLQFLFEYFSETQRNKGNFPGRFSGRQFSNSRSEMNVSTLELGDSALYLCASSLGTQQGWPLHFGNGTRLTVT.

The gene calls are TRBV15 and TRBJ2-2; TRBD2 aligns across 15 bases. V lost 3 bases to trimming and J lost 4 bases; unmatched junction nucleotides: 0. Germline V gene data show CDR1 as LNHNV and CDR2 as YYDKDF (reference sequence). The CDR3 loop spans 16 amino acids. The CDR3 nucleotides are TGTGCCACCAGCAGGGGACTAGCGGGGGGCACCGGGGAGCTGTTTTTT. This encodes CATSRGLAGGTGELFF.

V gene TRBV10-3 combines with J gene TRBJ2-2, with 8 bases lining up with TRBD1. CDR1 and CDR2 from the germline V gene are ENHRY and SYGVKD. This CDR3 is 14 amino acids long. J was trimmed by 7 bases and V by 7 bases; bases with no gene match: 8. The CDR3 region is CAITQGARGGELFF. The CDR3 coding sequence is TGTGCCATCACTCAGGGGGCACGTGGCGGGGAGCTGTTTTTT.

This sequence joins TRBV6-2 or TRBV6-3 and TRBJ1-1; D is perhaps TRBD1 (6 bases). Germline V CDR1 and CDR2: MNHEY, SVGEGT. Trimming pared 5 bases from V and 4 bases from J, leaving 14 bases between. CDR3 length: 14 amino acids. The CDR3 coding sequence is TGTGCCAGCAGTGACCCGGGGGGCGTCACTGAAGCTTTCTTT. Translating it yields CASSDPGGVTEAFF.